This TCR beta chain emerged from a study of T cell repertoires in ileal Crohn's disease (dated by TCRdb to the late 2010s). In the study overall: The median duration of disease was around 7.3 years, and at the time of surgery around 32% of patients were active smokers. The M6 samples were biopsies of the neoterminal ileum collected during postoperative colonoscopy. About half of the patients received postoperative therapy: ten to eleven received thiopurines and around 20 received anti-TNF agents. A total of roughly 170 mucosal samples from about 50 patients were sequenced, with samples obtained at several locations on the surgical specimen and at postoperative endoscopy. Every patient underwent surgery because of a complication, which was stricturing disease in around 61% of cases and penetrating disease in approximately 40%. A Rutgeerts score above i0 was used to define endoscopic postoperative recurrence. The study was conducted in parallel with a multicentre cohort that was designed to identify predictors of early endoscopic recurrence following ileocolonic resection. A prospective multicentre cohort supplied the roughly 57 Crohn's disease patients whose TCR repertoires were analysed.

CDR3 length: 15 amino acids, cysteine to phenylalanine. Just CDR3 DNA is preserved here, 45 bases in frame from base 1. Trimming costs V 3 bases and J 4 bases, and their ends lie 13 bases apart. The germline V gene (reference sequence) sets CDR1 to MNHEY and CDR2 to SMNVEV. For commercial TCRB immunosequencing, around 500 nanograms of biopsy DNA were submitted for each sample. CDR3 regions were amplified from genomic DNA by Adaptive Biotechnology using a two-step, amplification bias-controlled multiplex PCR. In the first PCR, primers covered every V and J gene segment, and in the second PCR, barcodes and Illumina adapters were added. CDR3 libraries were sequenced using an Illumina instrument. Per the source publication's procedure: Vendor-provided pipelines were combined with custom analysis of raw data in R/Bioconductor under R version 3.3.0. Clonality, ranging from 0 to 1, was calculated as the inverse of the normalised Shannon entropy of all productive clones. High-frequency clones were defined as the share of the repertoire occupied by the top 100 clones, with only clones passing a 95% confidence test being retained. Overlap between samples was measured with the Morisita-Horn index, while repertoire diversity was measured with the Simpson index. TCRdb took over this immuneACCESS table, retaining in-frame rearrangements with V and J assigned. Such tables are incomplete; in checked studies, under half of the missing clones stem from an unresolved V gene, and the remainder is unexplained. V, J and clone size reflect that table, while D and trimming were determined from the DNA. In all, the sample holds about 11,000 clones, and about 82% of those were seen once. The leading ten clones occupy over 12% of the sample.

This clone occurred a few times. No antigen is known for it. No much larger clone is present one base from it, and per-base qualities are unavailable. Explained via the paper, the time point label denotes: neoterminal ileum biopsy at postoperative endoscopy, about 6 months after surgery. Adults with ileal or ileocolonic Crohn's disease for whom ileocolonic resection was indicated were considered eligible. Before DNA extraction, whole ileal mucosal biopsies were kept frozen at -80 degrees C. Genomic DNA was extracted from frozen whole biopsies using a TRizol-based method and was quantified with a NanoDrop 2000 spectrophotometer. Beyond this particular receptor, the publication reports: Within the first year after surgery, the timing of postoperative endoscopy varied, and the median delay was around seven months. Only a subgroup of patients, of unstated size, had mucosal CD4 and CD8 T cells sorted and sequenced. A significantly higher proportion of clonal expansions was observed in active smokers at surgery than in non-smokers (roughly 27% vs 19%, p=0.02). Compared with CD4 T cells, sorted CD8 T cells held more high-frequency clones, which suggests that the mucosal expansions were mostly CD8. Higher high-frequency clone percentages at surgery were associated with endoscopic recurrence; all patients with clonality above 26.8% (18/57) had recurrence.

The chain links TRBV27 with TRBJ1-5; no confident D gene assignment can be made. Sequenced sample: ileal tissue. The clonotype was recovered from an adult with Crohn's disease. The DNA sequence is given as TGTGCCAGCAGTTTCATGAGGGATCCGAATCAGCCCCAGCATTTT. This is translated as CASSFMRDPNQPQHF.